Below are 25 T cell receptor beta chains sequenced from a single sample in a study of T cell responses to AZD1222 COVID-19 vaccine. The data were produced by immunoSEQ multiplex PCR, yet TCRdb's version contains in-frame clones alone and is incomplete. The sample includes under 85,000 clones, about 90% seen only once; the top ten take about a quarter. Sequenced material: peripheral blood, taken on day 0 of AZD1222 vaccination. These receptor sequences come from an adult in good health.

The rearrangement links TRBV7-9 to TRBJ2-3, with a possible D match to TRBD2 (5 bases). The ends were cut back, 9 bases at V and 1 base at J, with 11 bases in the middle. This CDR3 is built from 13 residues. The germline gives CDR1 SEHNR, CDR2 FQNEAQ (reference sequence). The CDR3 DNA sequence: TGTGCCAGTTCCCTCGGGGGCACAGATACGCAGTATTTT. Translated: CASSLGGTDTQYF.

The V call is TRBV7-9, the J call TRBJ2-1; 9 bases line up with TRBD1. This CDR3 spans 15 amino acids. CDR1 and CDR2 from the germline V gene are SEHNR and FQNEAQ (reference sequence). V shed 5 bases and J 5 bases; nucleotides not matched to a gene: 7. DNA for the CDR3: TGTGCCAGCAGCCCACAGGGGGCGTCCGACAATGAGCAGTTCTTC. It yields the protein CASSPQGASDNEQFF.

The chain joins TRBV10-3 to TRBJ2-7, with TRBD1 matching over 10 bases. V lost 3 bases and J lost 2; bases outside the gene matches: 7. This CDR3 has 16 amino acids. Germline V lookup: CDR1 ENHRY, CDR2 SYGVKD. CDR3 DNA sequence: TGTGCCATCAGTGAAGTTGGGACAGGGGATCCCTACGAGCAGTACTTC. Translating gives CAISEVGTGDPYEQYF.

The chain uses TRBV7-2 and TRBJ1-2, with TRBD1 matching 12 bases. V lost 1 base to trimming and J lost 0 bases; unmatched junction nucleotides: 3. Germline lookup yields CDR1 SGHTA and CDR2 FQGNSA. This CDR3 has 17 amino acids. The CDR3 here is CASSLVGTGGSNYGYTF. DNA of the CDR3: TGTGCCAGCAGCTTAGTTGGGACAGGGGGCTCTAACTATGGCTACACCTTC.

The V and J genes are TRBV28 and TRBJ2-1; 9 bases agree with TRBD2. This CDR3 has 15 amino acids. Trimming removed 3 bases from V and 8 bases from J; junction bases left unmatched: 8. The germline gives CDR1 MDHEN, CDR2 SYDVKM. The CDR3 loop reads CASSLREGRVDEQFF. The CDR3 DNA reads as TGTGCCAGCAGTTTGCGGGAGGGCCGGGTGGATGAGCAGTTCTTC. Based on the CDR3 plus reference TRBV28 and TRBJ2-1, the full variable domain is DVKVTQSSRYLVKRTGEKVFLECVQDMDHENMFWYRQDPGLGLRLIYFSYDVKMKEKGDIPEGYSVSREKKERFSLILESASTNQTSMYLCASSLREGRVDEQFFGPGTRLTVL.

The rearrangement joins TRBV6-4 to TRBJ2-1; D unresolved. The CDR3 runs 15 residues. The germline gives CDR1 MRHNA, CDR2 SNTAGT. The V and J ends lost 0 bases and 9 bases respectively, with 15 bases between them. The CDR3 region is CASSDSVDGSAEQFF. CDR3 DNA: TGTGCCAGCAGTGACTCGGTAGATGGCTCGGCTGAGCAGTTCTTC.

The chain uses TRBV4-2 and TRBJ2-1; 14 bases agree with TRBD2. The ends lost 2 bases at V and 8 bases at J; junction bases unmatched: 8. The CDR3 contains 17 residues. Germline values: CDR1 LGHNA, CDR2 YNFKEQ. CDR3 amino acids: CASSQQSGTSGSYEQFF. The CDR3 coding sequence is TGTGCCAGCAGCCAACAATCCGGGACTAGCGGGAGTTATGAGCAGTTCTTC.

The chain has TRBV7-9 and TRBJ2-1; a weak D match, TRBD1 (6 bases). There are 12 residues in the CDR3. Germline V gene sequence: CDR1 SEHNR, CDR2 FQNEAQ (reference sequence). Trimming removed 11 bases from V and 3 bases from J, with 11 bases in between. CDR3 sequence (DNA): TGTGCCGGAAGACAGGACTACAATGAGCAGTTCTTC. It translates to CAGRQDYNEQFF.

Comment on this clone: One junction end does not reproduce the germline sequence, and a read error may be involved. J is TRBJ2-7 and V is TRBV3-1 (or the pseudogene TRBV3-2), with TRBD2 matching 12 bases. Germline V gene sequence: CDR1 LGHDT, CDR2 YNNKEL (reference sequence). The CDR3 runs to 14 residues. The CDR3 region is CASSQGLAGYEQCF. As DNA, the CDR3 is TGTGCCAGCAGCCAGGGACTAGCGGGCTACGAGCAGTGCTTC.

The chain recombines TRBV7-9 with TRBJ2-1; D possibly corresponds to TRBD1 (5 bases). Trimming removed 1 base from V and 0 bases from J, with 10 bases in between. The germline gives CDR1 SEHNR, CDR2 FQNEAQ (reference sequence). The CDR3 covers 16 residues. The CDR3 region is CASSLVVDSSYNEQFF. CDR3 nucleotides: TGTGCCAGCAGCTTAGTAGTTGACAGCTCCTACAATGAGCAGTTCTTC.

This clone has just one count. J is TRBJ2-7 and V is TRBV28; the match to TRBD1 covers 11 bases. V was pared by 5 bases and J by 4 bases, with 7 bases of the junction left unmatched. Looked up from germline, CDR1 is MDHEN and CDR2 is SYDVKM. This CDR3 spans 15 amino acids. The CDR3 protein is CASSPPGQGVYEQYF. In DNA, the CDR3 is TGTGCCAGCAGTCCCCCGGGACAGGGGGTTTACGAGCAGTACTTC.

J is TRBJ2-3 and V is TRBV9; D remains ambiguous. Trimming cost V 4 bases and J 9 bases, with 18 bases left between them. Per the germline V gene, CDR1 is SGDLS and CDR2 is YYNGEE. The CDR3 is 14 amino acids. CDR3 sequence reads: CASSPVPTPFTQYF. In DNA, the CDR3 is TGTGCCAGCAGCCCGGTCCCGACGCCCTTCACGCAGTATTTT.

This chain connects TRBV5-6 to TRBJ2-3; tentative D call: TRBD2 (5 bases). Germline values: CDR1 SGHDT, CDR2 YYEEEE. The CDR3 is made up of 14 amino acids. V dropped 0 bases and J dropped 0 bases, with 5 bases sitting between them. The CDR3 DNA reads as TGTGCCAGCAGCTTGGGGACTAGCACAGATACGCAGTATTTT. As protein: CASSLGTSTDTQYF.

The chain is built from TRBV18 and TRBJ2-1; TRBD2 aligns across 11 bases. Looked up from germline, CDR1 is KGHSH and CDR2 is LQKENI. With 1 base clipped from V and 7 bases from J, the junction kept 9 bases outside the gene matches. This CDR3 spans 17 amino acids. This CDR3 reads CASSPLKTSGEWNEQFF. CDR3 bases: TGTGCCAGCTCACCACTTAAGACTAGCGGGGAATGGAATGAGCAGTTCTTC.

The rearrangement links TRBV3-1 (or the pseudogene TRBV3-2) to TRBJ2-3; D gene ambiguous. This CDR3 contains 14 residues. V was cut by 3 bases and J by 3 bases, with 10 bases left in between. Germline values: CDR1 LGHDT, CDR2 YNNKEL (reference sequence). The CDR3 is CASSHADGTDTQYF. The CDR3 DNA sequence: TGTGCCAGCAGCCATGCGGATGGAACAGATACGCAGTATTTT.

The V and J genes are TRBV11-1 and TRBJ1-2; D is possibly TRBD1 (6 bases). Germline lookup yields CDR1 SGHAT and CDR2 FQDESV (reference sequence). V dropped 5 bases and J dropped 4 bases, with 8 bases sitting between them. The CDR3 is 12 residues long. The chain's CDR3 is CASSIGGYGYTF. CDR3 nucleotide sequence: TGTGCCAGCAGCATAGGGGGCTATGGCTACACCTTC.

The chain couples TRBV12-3 or TRBV12-4 to TRBJ1-1; perhaps TRBD1 as D (5 bases). The CDR3 contains 13 residues. V lost 3 bases to trimming and J lost 2 bases, with 7 bases between them. The CDR3 DNA reads as TGTGCCAGCAGTTTGTGGGACAACACTGAAGCTTTCTTT. This encodes CASSLWDNTEAFF.

The chain combines TRBV7-2 with TRBJ2-7, with 14 bases fitting TRBD2. CDR1 and CDR2 (germline): SGHTA, FQGNSA. The CDR3 is made up of 18 amino acids. With 1 base clipped from V and 10 bases from J, the junction kept 15 bases outside the gene matches. CDR3 nucleotide sequence: TGTGCCAGCAGCTTAGTGACTAGCGGGAGGGCGACCAGCTACGGTCAGTACTTC. Encoded protein: CASSLVTSGRATSYGQYF.

The chain recombines TRBV29-1 with TRBJ1-1, with no clear D. V dropped 7 bases and J dropped 1 base, with 7 bases sitting between them. Germline V lookup: CDR1 SQVTM, CDR2 ANQGSEA. The CDR3 length is 11 residues. The CDR3 sequence: CSGLWNTEAFF. For the CDR3, the DNA is TGCAGCGGTCTCTGGAACACTGAAGCTTTCTTT.

This clone is a singleton in its sample. J is TRBJ1-2 and V is TRBV11-2, with TRBD1 matching 8 bases. The CDR3 spans 14 residues. Germline V gives CDR1 SGHAT, CDR2 FQNNGV. The V and J ends lost 6 bases and 3 bases, in that order; junction bases with no gene match: 6. CDR3 region: CASSSGGGHYGYTF. CDR3 in DNA: TGTGCCAGCAGTTCAGGGGGCGGTCACTATGGCTACACCTTC.

The chain has TRBV29-1 and TRBJ1-2; D not certain. Germline lookup yields CDR1 SQVTM and CDR2 ANQGSEA. The CDR3 is 11 residues long. V shed 6 bases and J shed 0 bases, with 5 bases lying between them. The CDR3 DNA follows: TGCAGCGTATACACTAACTATGGCTACACCTTC. As protein: CSVYTNYGYTF.

The chain is built from TRBV27 and TRBJ1-1, with a weak D call TRBD1 (6 bases). Trimming shortened V by 7 bases and J by 8 bases, and 17 bases separated the two germline ends. Per the germline V gene, CDR1 is MNHEY and CDR2 is SMNVEV (reference sequence). This CDR3 has 13 residues. CDR3 protein: CASNSYRAREAFF. CDR3 DNA sequence: TGTGCCAGCAATTCGTACAGGGCAAGGGAAGCTTTCTTT.

The chain couples TRBV6-5 to TRBJ1-1; D not certain. The CDR3 has 14 residues. From germline, CDR1 is MNHEY and CDR2 SVGAGI. V was clipped by 4 bases and J by 4 bases, with 13 bases between them. The CDR3 coding sequence is TGTGCCAGCAGTTCGCCGCGTGGGTTCACTGAAGCTTTCTTT. This translates into CASSSPRGFTEAFF.

This clone was seen only once. The V gene is TRBV6-4, the J gene TRBJ2-3; tentative D call: TRBD2 (6 bases). CDR1 MRHNA and CDR2 SNTAGT come from the germline V gene. CDR3 length: 13 amino acids. V was cut by 6 bases and J by 1 base, with 8 bases left in between. The CDR3 loop is CASRASGTDTQYF. The CDR3 DNA follows: TGTGCCAGCAGGGCTAGCGGCACAGATACGCAGTATTTT.

The chain has TRBV9 and TRBJ2-7; D gene unclear. The germline CDR1 and CDR2 sequences are SGDLS and YYNGEE. The CDR3 loop spans 14 amino acids. V shed 0 bases and J shed 6 bases, with 13 bases lying between them. The chain's CDR3 is CASSVVPADSEQYF. Here the CDR3 DNA reads TGTGCCAGCAGCGTAGTCCCGGCTGACTCCGAGCAGTACTTC.